A single sample gave rise to the 31 T cell receptor beta chains below, sequenced in a study of cytomegalovirus exposure and HLA in healthy donors (dated by TCRdb to about 2017). The library was built by means of the immunoSEQ multiplex PCR assay. The multiplex PCR relied on a mix of 60 forward primers for TCR Vbeta segments and 13 reverse primers for TCR Jbeta segments. In its TCRdb copy, this immuneACCESS table keeps in-frame sequences only and misses some clones. Where compared with another copy, unresolved V genes explain less than half of these, and the others have no known cause. The sample table lists some 180,000 clones, 79% of them with a count of one. 4.4% of the sample goes to the ten largest clones. The sequenced sample was PBMCs. The source of these receptors is a woman between 25 and 40 years old in good health and CMV-seropositive.

This chain joins TRBV5-1 and TRBJ2-1, with 8 nucleotides matching TRBD1. Looked up from germline, CDR1 is SGHRS and CDR2 is YFSETQ. The trim removed 4 bases at V and 5 bases at J, leaving 8 bases unmatched. The CDR3 covers 15 residues. The CDR3 nucleotides are TGCGCCAGCAGCCACCGACAGGGGCAAAACAATGAGCAGTTCTTC. It codes for CASSHRQGQNNEQFF.

A single count supports this clone. The chain has TRBV6-1 and TRBJ1-5; D remains unclear. CDR3 size: 17 residues. The V and J ends lost 0 bases and 0 bases respectively, with 12 bases between them. Germline CDR1 and CDR2: MNHNS and SASEGT. This CDR3 is CASSEAKGGSSNQPQHF. CDR3 bases: TGTGCCAGCAGTGAAGCAAAGGGAGGTTCTAGCAATCAGCCCCAGCATTTT.

The chain combines TRBV11-2 with TRBJ2-1, with a weak D call TRBD2 (7 bases). The germline V and J ends were trimmed by 1 base and 8 bases, with 12 bases remaining between them. The CDR3 contains 14 residues. Germline V gene lookup returns CDR1 SGHAT and CDR2 FQNNGV. The CDR3 coding sequence is TGTGCCAGCAGCTTAGGGGGGGGCGGGTATGAGCAGTTCTTC. It specifies CASSLGGGGYEQFF.

Regarding this clone: The same CDR3 also results from other DNA sequences found in this sample. The chain joins TRBV6-1 to TRBJ2-7, with 8 bases identical to TRBD1. The ends lost 1 base at V and 2 bases at J; junction bases unmatched: 4. Germline CDR1 MNHNS, CDR2 SASEGT. The CDR3 extends over 15 amino acids. In DNA form, the CDR3 reads TGTGCCAGCAGTGAAGGGACAGGGAGCACCTACGAGCAGTACTTC. Translated: CASSEGTGSTYEQYF.

A single count supports this clone. The rearrangement links TRBV9 to TRBJ1-2; 11 positions agree with TRBD1. The CDR3 is 16 residues long. Looked up from germline, CDR1 is SGDLS and CDR2 is YYNGEE. V was clipped by 0 bases and J by 4 bases; unmatched bases: 5. The CDR3 DNA sequence: TGTGCCAGCAGCGTAGAAGGACAGGGGGCCATCTATGGCTACACCTTC. It encodes CASSVEGQGAIYGYTF.

The chain has TRBV7-7 and TRBJ2-7, with D tentatively TRBD1 (6 bases). Trimming shortened V by 5 bases and J by 3 bases, and 11 bases separated the two germline ends. The CDR3 is 13 amino acids. The V gene's germline CDR1 is SSHAT and CDR2 FNYEAQ (reference sequence). The CDR3 loop is CASSRGQFYEQYF. Written as DNA, the CDR3 is TGTGCCAGCAGCCGAGGACAGTTCTACGAGCAGTACTTC.

The count of this clone is one. This chain connects TRBV19 to TRBJ2-6; perhaps TRBD1 as D (5 bases). Trimming took off 9 bases at V and 0 bases at J, with 9 bases between the two ends. Per the germline V gene, CDR1 is LNHDA and CDR2 is SQIVND (reference sequence). The CDR3 sequence is 14 residues long. CDR3 bases: TGTGCCAGCTCCGACAGCTCTGGGGCCAACGTCCTGACTTTC. Translating it yields CASSDSSGANVLTF.

The chain links TRBV15 to TRBJ2-7; TRBD2 matches at 8 bases. The CDR3 is made up of 15 amino acids. V trimming: 8 bases; J trimming: 1 base; junction bases outside the gene matches: 10. Germline loops: CDR1 LNHNV, CDR2 YYDKDF (reference sequence). Here the CDR3 DNA reads TGTGCCACCTCTAGACTAGCGAGGGAGTCCTACGAGCAGTACTTC. This gives the protein CATSRLARESYEQYF.

The V and J genes are TRBV11-2 and TRBJ1-2; no clear D gene. CDR3 length: 13 residues. The ends were cut back, 1 base at V and 5 bases at J, with 8 bases in the middle. Germline lookup yields CDR1 SGHAT and CDR2 FQNNGV. The CDR3 here is CASSLAPAYGYTF. Here the CDR3 DNA reads TGTGCCAGCAGCTTAGCCCCCGCGTATGGCTACACCTTC.

V usage is TRBV6-5 and J usage is TRBJ2-7; 9 bases agree with TRBD2. CDR1 is MNHEY and CDR2 is SVGAGI in the germline V gene. The V and J ends lost 7 bases and 3 bases, in that order; junction bases with no gene match: 10. The CDR3 has 15 amino acids. In nucleotides, the CDR3 is TGTGCCAGCAAAAGGACGGCGGGGGGGCACTACGAGCAGTACTTC. Translated, it gives CASKRTAGGHYEQYF.

The chain uses TRBV4-3 and TRBJ2-1; D is possibly TRBD2 (7 bases). From germline, CDR1 is LGHNA and CDR2 YSLEER. V lost 4 bases and J 10 bases, leaving 14 bases between the germline ends. The CDR3 loop spans 13 amino acids. CDR3 amino acids: CASSRGGGGEQFF. The CDR3, as DNA: TGCGCCAGCAGCCGGGGAGGGGGGGGAGAGCAGTTCTTC.

The chain combines TRBV6-6 with TRBJ2-2, with D maybe TRBD1 (5 bases). Germline V gene data show CDR1 as MNHNY and CDR2 as SVGAGI (reference sequence). This CDR3 is built from 12 residues. Trimming took 2 bases from V and 9 from J, leaving 7 bases between them. The CDR3 loop is CASSYRGRELFF. Here the CDR3 DNA reads TGTGCCAGCAGTTACAGGGGCAGGGAGCTGTTTTTT.

The rearrangement joins TRBV29-1 to TRBJ2-3; 9 bases map to TRBD2. Germline V gene sequence: CDR1 SQVTM, CDR2 ANQGSEA. This CDR3 has 14 residues. V gave up 5 bases and J gave up 1 base; unmatched junction bases: 4. The CDR3 spells CSVRLADGTDTQYF. The CDR3, as DNA: TGCAGCGTTCGACTAGCGGACGGCACAGATACGCAGTATTTT.

The rearrangement links TRBV10-3 to TRBJ1-5; no definite D call. The V gene lost 10 bases and the J gene lost 6 bases, with 19 bases spanning the gap. Germline-derived CDR1 and CDR2 are ENHRY and SYGVKD. The CDR3 length is 14 residues. Here the CDR3 DNA reads TGTGCCACCAACGACGGGGAATCTCGTCAGCCCCAGCATTTT. It translates to CATNDGESRQPQHF.

This clone occurred once. V gene TRBV5-8 combines with J gene TRBJ1-5; D unclear. The germline CDR1 and CDR2 sequences are SGHTS and YDEGEE. The CDR3 consists of 14 residues. Trimming removed 3 bases at V and 0 bases at J, with 7 bases between. The CDR3 loop reads CASSWLNSNQPQHF. In DNA, the CDR3 is TGTGCCAGCAGCTGGCTGAATAGCAATCAGCCCCAGCATTTT.

The chain employs TRBV5-1 and TRBJ2-5; weak D call: TRBD1 (6 bases). This CDR3 contains 15 residues. The V gene lost 0 bases and the J gene lost 5 bases, with 14 bases spanning the gap. Germline V gene sequence: CDR1 SGHRS, CDR2 YFSETQ. CDR3 sequence: CASSLELRGLETQYF. The DNA of the CDR3 is TGCGCCAGCAGCTTGGAGCTCAGGGGCCTCGAGACCCAGTACTTC.

This chain connects TRBV7-2 to TRBJ2-1; 9 nucleotides align to TRBD2. This CDR3 is built from 15 residues. Germline V gives CDR1 SGHTA, CDR2 FQGNSA. Trimming removed 4 bases from V and 7 bases from J; junction bases left unmatched: 8. The CDR3 spells CASSWRGGAGNEQFF. CDR3 nucleotide sequence: TGTGCCAGCAGCTGGCGCGGGGGGGCCGGGAATGAGCAGTTCTTC. The whole variable domain, filled in from reference TRBV7-2 and TRBJ2-1, reads GAGVSQSPSNKVTEKGKDVELRCDPISGHTALYWYRQSLGQGLEFLIYFQGNSAPDKSGLPSDRFSAERTGGSVSTLTIQRTQQEDSAVYLCASSWRGGAGNEQFFGPGTRLTVL.

The chain is built from TRBV7-8 and TRBJ1-1; D is perhaps TRBD1 (6 bases). V lost 5 bases and J 3 bases, leaving 16 bases between the germline ends. The CDR3 is 15 amino acids. Germline assignment: CDR1 SGHVS and CDR2 FQNEAQ. In DNA, the CDR3 is TGTGCCAGCAGCGGATCGGGGGGCAGGGACACTGAAGCTTTCTTT. It encodes CASSGSGGRDTEAFF. The complete variable domain, with remaining parts taken from reference TRBV7-8 and TRBJ1-1, reads GAGVSQSPRYKVAKRGQDVALRCDPISGHVSLFWYQQALGQGPEFLTYFQNEAQLDKSGLPSDRFFAERPEGSVSTLKIQRTQQEDSAVYLCASSGSGGRDTEAFFGQGTRLTVV.

The chain has TRBV11-3 and TRBJ2-1; D is possibly TRBD2 (6 bases). V lost 6 bases and J 9 bases, leaving 15 bases between the germline ends. The CDR3 sequence is 13 residues long. Germline assignment: CDR1 SGHNT and CDR2 YENEEA. In nucleotides, the CDR3 is TGTGCCAGCAGTTCGGGGACTTTGGGTGAGCAGTTCTTC. Its translation is CASSSGTLGEQFF.

A single count supports this clone. This chain joins TRBV7-2 and TRBJ2-3; D is perhaps TRBD1 (5 bases). The CDR3 has 15 residues. V lost 4 bases, J lost 6 bases, and 17 bases lay in between. Germline V gene lookup returns CDR1 SGHTA and CDR2 FQGNSA. This chain's CDR3 is CASSSPTGGVDTQYF. The CDR3 DNA follows: TGTGCCAGCAGCTCCCCCACAGGTGGTGTCGATACGCAGTATTTT.

The genes are TRBV11-2 and TRBJ2-3; 7 nucleotides line up with TRBD2. The germline V gene has CDR1 SGHAT and CDR2 FQNNGV. V trimming: 5 bases; J trimming: 10 bases; junction bases outside the gene matches: 9. This CDR3 is 13 amino acids long. CDR3 amino acids: CASSTGTTSAQYF. The CDR3 DNA reads as TGTGCCAGCAGCACCGGGACTACGTCGGCGCAGTATTTT.

The CDR3 DNA follows: TGTGCCAGCAGCGTAGGCGGCAGGGGGGACGAGCAGTACTTC. Its protein is CASSVGGRGDEQYF. J is TRBJ2-7 and V is TRBV9; a weak D match, TRBD1 (7 bases). The CDR3 runs to 14 residues. CDR1 is SGDLS and CDR2 is YYNGEE in the germline V gene. V dropped 0 bases and J dropped 5 bases, with 12 bases sitting between them.

This clone was detected a few times. Other DNA sequences in this specimen translate into the identical CDR3. The chain recombines TRBV7-9 with TRBJ1-5; D gene uncertain. V was pared by 4 bases and J by 3 bases, with 4 bases between. Germline CDR1 reads SEHNR; CDR2 reads FQNEAQ (reference sequence). CDR3 size: 12 residues. CDR3 nucleotide sequence: TGTGCCAGCAGCTCCCTCAATCAGCCCCAGCATTTT. It encodes CASSSLNQPQHF.

This chain joins TRBV11-2 and TRBJ1-2; D perhaps matches TRBD1 (5 bases). This CDR3 is built from 13 residues. V dropped 5 bases and J dropped 5 bases, with 12 bases sitting between them. Germline V gives CDR1 SGHAT, CDR2 FQNNGV. The CDR3 reads CASSPGYEYGYTF. Written as DNA, the CDR3 is TGTGCCAGCAGCCCAGGGTACGAGTATGGCTACACCTTC. The entire variable domain, with the rest obtained from reference TRBV11-2 and TRBJ1-2, is as follows: EAGVAQSPRYKIIEKRQSVAFWCNPISGHATLYWYQQILGQGPKLLIQFQNNGVVDDSQLPKDRFSAERLKGVDSTLKIQPAKLEDSAVYLCASSPGYEYGYTFGSGTRLTVV.

The rearrangement links TRBV7-9 to TRBJ1-3; possible D gene TRBD1, 5 bases. There are 16 residues in the CDR3. V was pared by 3 bases and J by 4 bases, with 16 bases between. CDR1 and CDR2 from the germline V gene are SEHNR and FQNEAQ (reference sequence). The CDR3 region is CASSFMGGIRGNTIYF. Here the CDR3 DNA reads TGTGCCAGCAGCTTTATGGGGGGAATTAGAGGAAACACCATATATTTT.

This chain connects TRBV2 to TRBJ1-6, with D hard to call. Germline CDR1 and CDR2: SNHLY and FYNNEI. CDR3 size: 13 residues. V dropped 2 bases and J dropped 7 bases, with 6 bases sitting between them. The CDR3 here is CASSETGNSPLHF. CDR3 nucleotides: TGTGCCAGCAGTGAAACGGGGAATTCACCCCTCCACTTT.

The rearrangement joins TRBV5-1 to TRBJ1-1; 10 nucleotides match TRBD1. V dropped 1 base and J dropped 4; count of bases not matched to a gene: 4. The CDR3 runs 15 residues. The germline V gene encodes CDR1 SGHRS and CDR2 YFSETQ. CDR3 bases: TGCGCCAGCAGCTTGACGACAGGGGGCACCACTGAAGCTTTCTTT. It yields the protein CASSLTTGGTTEAFF.

This chain joins TRBV5-1 and TRBJ1-5; 8 bases map to TRBD1. From germline, CDR1 is SGHRS and CDR2 YFSETQ. The CDR3 sequence is 15 residues long. The junction had 5 bases not matched to a gene; V was cut back by 0 bases and J by 6 bases. CDR3 residues: CASSLDGQGSQPQHF. For the CDR3, the DNA is TGCGCCAGCAGCTTGGACGGACAGGGAAGTCAGCCCCAGCATTTT.

This chain connects TRBV28 to TRBJ1-1; 7 bases align to TRBD1. V lost 7 bases, J lost 6 bases, and 14 bases stayed unmatched. The CDR3 runs 15 residues. Germline-derived CDR1 and CDR2 are MDHEN and SYDVKM. The DNA of the CDR3 is TGTGCCAGCACCCCGCCCGACAGGGCAGTTGCTGAAGCTTTCTTT. This gives the protein CASTPPDRAVAEAFF.

The rearrangement uses TRBV11-2 and TRBJ2-5; D unresolved. The CDR3 is made up of 13 amino acids. Germline CDR1 reads SGHAT; CDR2 reads FQNNGV. Trimming left V 2 bases short and J 1 base short, with 5 bases between. The DNA of the CDR3 is TGTGCCAGCAGCTTAAACAGCCAAGAGACCCAGTACTTC. Its translation: CASSLNSQETQYF.

V is TRBV28 and J is TRBJ1-1; 9 bases align to TRBD1. The length of the CDR3 is 17 residues. The germline gives CDR1 MDHEN, CDR2 SYDVKM. V gave up 4 bases and J gave up 5 bases; unmatched junction bases: 14. CDR3 sequence: CASSSLLKQGARTEAFF. In DNA, the CDR3 is TGTGCCAGCAGTTCTCTCCTAAAACAGGGGGCTCGTACTGAAGCTTTCTTT.